The clone carrying this T cell receptor (beta chain) showed up just a few times. The length of the CDR3 is 12 residues. Trimming took 0 bases from V and 5 from J; bases not matched to a gene: 1. Germline loops: CDR1 GTSNPN, CDR2 SVGIG (reference sequence). cDNA molecules, individually, were tagged with unique molecular identifiers. TCRdb reprocessed the 5' RACE reads via MiXCR and lists one record per CDR3 protein. In the table there are 55,000 to 85,000 distinct CDR3 sequences, 10% to 15% of which are singletons. This record belongs to a study of early T cells in non-severe SARS-CoV-2 infection. The chain recombines TRBV30 with TRBJ2-7; 7 bases match TRBD2. This TCR was sampled from an adult who was a healthcare worker with PCR-confirmed SARS-CoV-2 infection or an uninfected control (not recorded which). Input material: whole blood. CDR3 DNA sequence: TGTGCCTGGAGTGTGAGCGGGGACGAGCAGTACTTC. This gives the protein CAWSVSGDEQYF.